This TCR beta chain was sequenced for a study of siplizumab effects on memory and regulatory T cells (dated by TCRdb to between 2018 and 2020). The study in broad terms: The study looked at the effect of siplizumab, an anti-CD2 antibody, on alloreactive T-cell subsets in allogeneic mixed lymphocyte reactions made from human PBMCs. Results and caveats for the whole study, not just this receptor: Sequences below about 10^-5 frequency were poorly captured, so only a minor fraction of alloreactive clones could be mapped to unstimulated subsets. Compared with memory T cells, unstimulated naive T cells appeared more diverse, and naive cells seemed to make a substantial contribution to the alloresponse. Among mappable alloreactive CD4+ clones, the Treg-derived fraction averaged about 75% with siplizumab versus roughly 29% in control reactions. Siplizumab significantly reduced the cumulative frequency of alloreactive sequences traceable to unstimulated CD4+ memory T cells. The suppressive function of proliferating Tregs from siplizumab cultures was not functionally confirmed. Roughly 75-96% of proliferating CD4+ or CD8+ clones could not be assigned a naive or memory phenotype.

About this clone itself: No cognate antigen has been identified for it. Base-call qualities are not available, and no considerably larger clone is one nucleotide away.

TCRbeta CDR3 sequencing was performed on sorted unstimulated T cells and on proliferating T cells recovered from mixed lymphocyte reactions. Fresh whole blood from roughly ten HLA-typed healthy donors was used to isolate PBMCs. To map where alloreactive clones came from, CD4+ regulatory T cells in the unstimulated state were FACS-sorted. The protocol used for the library was the immunoSEQ multiplex PCR assay. About 10^5 TCR templates per sample were assayed by the deep sequencing platform. Genomic DNA extracted from sorted T cells was used for TCRbeta CDR3 sequencing. On the study's bioinformatics: The R programming language was used for clonal analysis of the TCRbeta CDR3 data. Alloreactive CD4+ and CD8+ clones were defined by comparing unstimulated samples with post-reaction CFSE-low samples. By matching sequences to the repertoires of sorted unstimulated Treg and non-Treg cells, each alloreactive CD4+ clone was assigned a regulatory or non-regulatory origin. The table comes from immuneACCESS by way of TCRdb, which keeps in-frame sequences with V and J called. Part of the clones is missing from these tables; in studies checked, under half for an unresolved V gene and the rest for unknown reasons. V and J calls and clone size come straight from that table; D and trimming were deduced from the DNA. The sample data list about 110,000 clones, and about 90% of these were observed just once. Together, the top ten hold under 0.75% of the sample.

The receptor comes from a human donor in good health. Sequenced input: Tregs sorted from blood.

At the DNA level, the sequence is TGCAGTGCTAGAGGGGGGTCTGAAGCTTTCTTT. Its translation is CSARGGSEAFF. The chain was built from TRBV20-1 and TRBJ1-1, and perhaps TRBD1 as D gene, on 5 matching bases. The CDR3 measures 11 amino acids from cysteine to phenylalanine. The sequence is cut down to CDR3 DNA, 33 bases in frame from base 1. V is cut by 1 base and J by 6 bases, and the space between the germline ends is 6 bases. The germline V gene (reference sequence) yields DFQATT for CDR1 and SNEGSKA for CDR2.